Listed below are T cell receptor beta chains from one sample, sequenced in a study of shared clonotypes between healthy human individuals. This table comes from immunoSEQ multiplex PCR, and its TCRdb copy is limited to in-frame clones, with some not included. In the table there are roughly 700,000 clones, 74% of which are singletons. Sample: memory CD4+ T cells sorted from blood. These TCRs come from a woman aged 25 to 39 in good health. CDR3s include the opening cysteine and the closing phenylalanine or tryptophan. A D gene is named only where the DNA matches it firmly. For some rows the clone size is stated as once, few or many, or as a class when expanded; others skip it.

size: once; J: TRBJ2-7; D: .; V: TRBV2; DNA: TGTGCCAGCATGGGCCAGGTGATTAATTCCTACGAGCAGTACTTC; CDR3: CASMGQVINSYEQYF
size: .; J: TRBJ1-1; D: .; V: TRBV7-9; DNA: TGTGCCAGCAGCTTAGCGCAGGTTACTGAAGCTTTCTTT; CDR3: CASSLAQVTEAFF
size: .; J: TRBJ2-3; D: .; V: TRBV11-3; DNA: TGTGCCAGCACGCAGGAGGGAGAGGGCACAGATACGCAGTATTTT; CDR3: CASTQEGEGTDTQYF
size: .; J: TRBJ1-1; D: .; V: TRBV5-8; DNA: TGTGCCAGCAGCTTGGCCAGCTCTACTGATTTAAACACTGAAGCTTTCTTT; CDR3: CASSLASSTDLNTEAFF
size: once; J: TRBJ2-7; D: .; V: TRBV20-1; DNA: TGCAGTGCTGGCCGCTACGAGCAGTACTTC; CDR3: CSAGRYEQYF
size: .; J: TRBJ2-2; D: .; V: TRBV6-1; DNA: TGTGCCAGCAGTGCAAAGGGGGAGGTCGGGGAGCTGTTTTTT; CDR3: CASSAKGEVGELFF
size: .; J: TRBJ1-1; D: TRBD1; V: TRBV6-5; DNA: TGTGCCAGCAGCAGACAGGGGGCGGGCACTGAAGCTTTCTTT; CDR3: CASSRQGAGTEAFF
size: .; J: TRBJ1-1; D: .; V: TRBV18; DNA: TGTGCCAGCTCACCCGGGACCCCGAACACTGAAGCTTTCTTT; CDR3: CASSPGTPNTEAFF
size: .; J: TRBJ2-5; D: .; V: TRBV29-1; DNA: TGCAGCGTTGCGGTCTCACAAGAGACCCAGTACTTC; CDR3: CSVAVSQETQYF
size: many; J: TRBJ1-5; D: .; V: TRBV6-1; DNA: TGTGCCAGCAGTGTCGGGGCGGCCACCTCCAATCAGCCCCAGCATTTT; CDR3: CASSVGAATSNQPQHF
size: .; J: TRBJ2-7; D: TRBD2; V: TRBV2; DNA: TGTGCCAGCAGTCCCCTGACTAGCGGAACCTACGAGCAGTACTTC; CDR3: CASSPLTSGTYEQYF
size: .; J: TRBJ1-2; D: .; V: TRBV25-1; DNA: TGTGCCAGCAGTGTGGCCAGCCACTATGGCTACACCTTC; CDR3: CASSVASHYGYTF
size: .; J: TRBJ1-2; D: .; V: TRBV30; DNA: TGTGCCTGGGGGGACCTCTATGGCTACACCTTC; CDR3: CAWGDLYGYTF
size: .; J: TRBJ2-7; D: TRBD2; V: TRBV10-2; DNA: TGCGCCAGTAGGACTAGCGGGAGCTACGAGCAGTACTTC; CDR3: CASRTSGSYEQYF
size: once; J: TRBJ1-3; D: .; V: TRBV7-3; DNA: TGTGCCAGCAGCCCCGGTCCTTCCCACTCTGGAAACACCATATATTTT; CDR3: CASSPGPSHSGNTIYF
size: few; J: TRBJ2-1; D: .; V: TRBV6-1; DNA: TGTGCCAGCATTCAAGACGCTACCCGGGGTGAGCAGTTCTTC; CDR3: CASIQDATRGEQFF
size: .; J: TRBJ2-1; D: TRBD1; V: TRBV11-2; DNA: TGTGCCAGCAGCACCGACAGGGGGCGACCCTACAATGAGCAGTTCTTC; CDR3: CASSTDRGRPYNEQFF
size: .; J: TRBJ2-1; D: .; V: TRBV29-1; DNA: TGCAGCGGGGGACTGATGGCTAATGAGCAGTTCTTC; CDR3: CSGGLMANEQFF
size: .; J: TRBJ2-2; D: .; V: TRBV12-5; DNA: TGTGCTAGCTCGTCAGGGACCGGGGAGCTGTTTTTT; CDR3: CASSSGTGELFF
size: .; J: TRBJ2-6; D: .; V: TRBV6-1; DNA: TGTGCCAGCAGTGCCCACGGGTCCTCTGGGGCCAACGTCCTGACTTTC; CDR3: CASSAHGSSGANVLTF
size: .; J: TRBJ2-1; D: .; V: TRBV5-4; DNA: TGTGCCAGCAGCTTGGGGCTAGTTAATGAGCAGTTCTTC; CDR3: CASSLGLVNEQFF
size: .; J: TRBJ1-6; D: .; V: TRBV5-1; DNA: TGCGCCAGCAGCTTGGATGGACAGCCAAATTCACCCCTCCACTTT; CDR3: CASSLDGQPNSPLHF
size: once; J: TRBJ2-7; D: TRBD2; V: TRBV5-4; DNA: TGTGCCAGCACCTTTAGCGGGAGCTACGAGCAGTACTTC; CDR3: CASTFSGSYEQYF
size: .; J: TRBJ2-2; D: TRBD2; V: TRBV5-1; DNA: TGCGCCAGCAGCTCGGGACTAGCGGGAGGTCTCACGAACACCGGGGAGCTGTTTTTT; CDR3: CASSSGLAGGLTNTGELFF
size: .; J: TRBJ1-2; D: .; V: TRBV6-5; DNA: TGTGCCAGCAGTCTCGGACGGTACTATGGCTACACCTTC; CDR3: CASSLGRYYGYTF
size: few; J: TRBJ2-2; D: .; V: TRBV10-2; DNA: TGCGCCAGCACCCCGGTCGGGACCGGGGAGCTGTTTTTT; CDR3: CASTPVGTGELFF
size: few; J: TRBJ2-5; D: .; V: TRBV28; DNA: TGTGCCAGCAGTCCGTTTTCGGAGACCCAGTACTTC; CDR3: CASSPFSETQYF
size: .; J: TRBJ1-1; D: TRBD1; V: TRBV6-6; DNA: TGTGCCAGCATCGGGACAGGCGGGAACACTGAAGCTTTCTTT; CDR3: CASIGTGGNTEAFF
size: .; J: TRBJ2-1; D: .; V: TRBV10-1; DNA: TGCGCCAGCAGTCGGGACCTCCTCTACAATGAGCAGTTCTTC; CDR3: CASSRDLLYNEQFF
size: .; J: TRBJ1-1; D: .; V: TRBV28; DNA: TGTGCCAGCAGGCCGACCGTGACGAGCACTGAAGCTTTCTTT; CDR3: CASRPTVTSTEAFF
size: few; J: TRBJ2-2; D: .; V: TRBV6-1; DNA: TGTGCCAGCACAGTCTTAACGACGAACACCGGGGAGCTGTTTTTT; CDR3: CASTVLTTNTGELFF
size: .; J: TRBJ2-7; D: TRBD2; V: TRBV28; DNA: TGTGCCAGCAGTCCCATAGCGGGATCGTTATACGAGCAGTACTTC; CDR3: CASSPIAGSLYEQYF
size: .; J: TRBJ2-1; D: .; V: TRBV27; DNA: TGTGCCACCCAGCCGAACGCGGGGCCCAATGAGCAGTTCTTC; CDR3: CATQPNAGPNEQFF
size: .; J: TRBJ2-2; D: TRBD2; V: TRBV30; DNA: TGTGCCTGGAGTAAAGAGCCGGGACTAGCGGGAGATACCGGGGAGCTGTTTTTT; CDR3: CAWSKEPGLAGDTGELFF
size: .; J: TRBJ2-1; D: TRBD2; V: TRBV11-3; DNA: TGTGCCAGCAGCCCAAGGGGGGCGGGAGGTCACAATGAGCAGTTCTTC; CDR3: CASSPRGAGGHNEQFF
size: .; J: TRBJ2-5; D: TRBD2; V: TRBV19; DNA: TGTGCCAGTAGTATAGCACTAGCGGGAGGGCAAGAGACCCAGTACTTC; CDR3: CASSIALAGGQETQYF
size: .; J: TRBJ1-5; D: .; V: TRBV7-2; DNA: TGTGCCAGCAGCAACCTCGGGACGCACAATCATCAGCCCCAGCATTTT; CDR3: CASSNLGTHNHQPQHF
size: .; J: TRBJ2-1; D: .; V: TRBV9; DNA: TGTGCCAGCAGCGTAGCTACGGGGGTTCGGGGATTAACTACTAGCTCCTACAATGAGCAGTTCTTC; CDR3: CASSVATGVRGLTTSSYNEQFF
size: .; J: TRBJ1-5; D: .; V: TRBV28; DNA: TGTGCCAGCAGTTTGGAGGGGAACAATCAGCCCCAGCATTTT; CDR3: CASSLEGNNQPQHF
size: few; J: TRBJ2-1; D: .; V: TRBV7-3; DNA: TGTGCCAGCAGCGTAAACAATGAGCAGTTCTTC; CDR3: CASSVNNEQFF
size: .; J: TRBJ2-2; D: .; V: TRBV28; DNA: TGTGCCAGCAGTTTCGAGGGGGGGAACACCGGGGAGCTGTTTTTT; CDR3: CASSFEGGNTGELFF
size: .; J: TRBJ2-7; D: .; V: TRBV5-5; DNA: TGTGCCAGCAGCTTGAGTCGGCCCCAGTCCCACGAGCAGTACTTC; CDR3: CASSLSRPQSHEQYF
size: .; J: TRBJ1-2; D: .; V: TRBV10-3; DNA: TGTGCCATACAGGGTTTGGACTATGGCTACACCTTC; CDR3: CAIQGLDYGYTF
size: few; J: TRBJ2-5; D: .; V: TRBV5-4; DNA: TGTGCCAGCAGCTCGGCATCAGGGGCAGCGGAGACCCAGTACTTC; CDR3: CASSSASGAAETQYF
size: .; J: TRBJ2-1; D: TRBD2; V: TRBV5-1; DNA: TGCGCCAGCAGCTTGGCTAGCGGATCCTACAATGAGCAGTTCTTC; CDR3: CASSLASGSYNEQFF
size: .; J: TRBJ2-1; D: TRBD2; V: TRBV7-2; DNA: TGTGCCAGCAGCCGGCTAGCGGAATACTCCTACAATGAGCAGTTCTTC; CDR3: CASSRLAEYSYNEQFF
size: .; J: TRBJ2-4; D: .; V: TRBV28; DNA: TGTGCCAGCAAGCACGGGGATAGAAACATTCAGTACTTC; CDR3: CASKHGDRNIQYF
size: .; J: TRBJ2-3; D: .; V: TRBV5-1; DNA: TGCGCCAGCAGCCCCTCCACGTTCATAGATACGCAGTATTTT; CDR3: CASSPSTFIDTQYF
size: .; J: TRBJ1-4; D: TRBD1; V: TRBV6-5; DNA: TGTGCCAGCAGAGCGCTACAGGGGTGGGCTGAAAAACTGTTTTTT; CDR3: CASRALQGWAEKLFF
size: .; J: TRBJ1-5; D: .; V: TRBV28; DNA: TGTGCCAGCAGTTTCAGCCAGGTAGTCAATCAGCCCCAGCATTTT; CDR3: CASSFSQVVNQPQHF
size: .; J: TRBJ1-5; D: .; V: TRBV5-5; DNA: TGTGCCAGCAGCTTGGACCCCAATACAGGGTTCCGGAATCAGCCCCAGCATTTT; CDR3: CASSLDPNTGFRNQPQHF
size: .; J: TRBJ1-5; D: .; V: TRBV28; DNA: TGTGCCAGCAGCCCTTGGCAGGGAGCAATCGATCAGCCCCAGCATTTT; CDR3: CASSPWQGAIDQPQHF
size: .; J: TRBJ2-2; D: .; V: TRBV27; DNA: TGTGCCACCGGACGAATGAACACCGGGGAGCTGTTTTTT; CDR3: CATGRMNTGELFF
size: .; J: TRBJ2-5; D: .; V: TRBV19; DNA: TGTGCCAGTAGTATAGATCTGTGGCGAGGGACCCAGTACTTC; CDR3: CASSIDLWRGTQYF
size: .; J: TRBJ1-5; D: TRBD1; V: TRBV6-5; DNA: TGTGCCAGCAGTTATTCAGGGGGGCTCGATCAGCCCCAGCATTTT; CDR3: CASSYSGGLDQPQHF
size: .; J: TRBJ2-5; D: .; V: TRBV5-1; DNA: TGCGCCAGCAGCTTGGGAGGGGGGATGGAGACCCAGTACTTC; CDR3: CASSLGGGMETQYF
size: .; J: TRBJ2-3; D: TRBD2; V: TRBV7-9; DNA: TGTGCCAGCAGCGGAGGGACTAGCGGGAGTGTCAGCCCAGATACGCAGTATTTT; CDR3: CASSGGTSGSVSPDTQYF
size: .; J: TRBJ2-1; D: .; V: TRBV19; DNA: TGTGCCAGTAGTATATCACCCCCCAGCTCCTACAATGAGCAGTTCTTC; CDR3: CASSISPPSSYNEQFF
size: .; J: TRBJ2-1; D: TRBD1; V: TRBV28; DNA: TGTGCCAGCAGTTTCAAAGGGGGCATTTGGAATGAGCAGTTCTTC; CDR3: CASSFKGGIWNEQFF